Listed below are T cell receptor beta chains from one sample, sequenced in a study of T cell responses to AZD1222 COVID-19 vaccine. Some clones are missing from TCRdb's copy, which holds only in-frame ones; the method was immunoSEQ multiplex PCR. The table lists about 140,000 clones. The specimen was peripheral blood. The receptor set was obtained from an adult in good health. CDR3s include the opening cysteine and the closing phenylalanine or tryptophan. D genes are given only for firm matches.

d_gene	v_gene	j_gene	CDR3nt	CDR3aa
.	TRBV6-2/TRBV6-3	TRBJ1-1	TGTGCCAGCAGTTACCAGCCTTCGGGAACTGAAGCTTTCTTT	CASSYQPSGTEAFF
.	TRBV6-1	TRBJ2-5	TGTGCCAGCAGTGAAGGAAGAAGCCTGACCCAGTACTTC	CASSEGRSLTQYF
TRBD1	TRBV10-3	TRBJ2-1	TGTGCCATCAGTGAGCCCACTGGTGGAGACAGGGGGTCCTACAATGAGCAGTTCTTC	CAISEPTGGDRGSYNEQFF
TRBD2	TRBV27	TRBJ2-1	TGTGCCAGCAGTCCCACGTATTCGGGGGGACCGTTCTTC	CASSPTYSGGPFF
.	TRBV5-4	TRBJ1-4	TGTGCCAGCAGCTTGGATCCAGGGGCAAGTGAAAAACTGTTTTTT	CASSLDPGASEKLFF
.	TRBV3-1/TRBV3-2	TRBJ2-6	TGTGCCAGCAGCCAAGCGGTCCCTGGGGCCAACGTCCTGACTTTC	CASSQAVPGANVLTF
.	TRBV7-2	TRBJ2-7	TGTGCCAGCACCTTTACAGGAGGATCCTACGAGCAGTACTTC	CASTFTGGSYEQYF
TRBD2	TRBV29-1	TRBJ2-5	TGCAGCGTTGAACCACCGGGGGGGCCGGAGACCCAGTACTTC	CSVEPPGGPETQYF
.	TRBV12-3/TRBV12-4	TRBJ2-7	TGTGCCAGCACCGTAGGAAGGAGGTACGAGCAGTACTTC	CASTVGRRYEQYF
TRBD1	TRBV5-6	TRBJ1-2	TGTGCCAGCAGCCCCGGGACAGGGGGCGCGTTCACCTTC	CASSPGTGGAFTF
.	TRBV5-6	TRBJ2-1	TGTGCCAGCAGCCTGGACAGATACAATGAGCAGTTCTTC	CASSLDRYNEQFF
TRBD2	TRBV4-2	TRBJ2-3	TGTGCCAGCAGCCAAGAATTTACTAGCGGAGGCACAGATACGCAGTATTTT	CASSQEFTSGGTDTQYF
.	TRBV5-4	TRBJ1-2	TGTGCCAGCAGCTTGGAGAGAGGGCATGGCTACACCTTC	CASSLERGHGYTF
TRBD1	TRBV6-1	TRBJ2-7	TGTGCCAGCAGTGGGAGGGACAGGGGGCTTTCGTACGAGCAGTACTTC	CASSGRDRGLSYEQYF
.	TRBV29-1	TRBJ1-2	TGCAGCGTTGAGGGCGTGAGGGGGGCTTCTGGCTACACCTTC	CSVEGVRGASGYTF
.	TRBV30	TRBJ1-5	TGTGCCTGGAGGCCTCGGGGGATGACTGGGCCCCAGCATTTT	CAWRPRGMTGPQHF
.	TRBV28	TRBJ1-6	TGTGCCAGCAGTCCCTTCTCTAATTCACCCCTCCACTTT	CASSPFSNSPLHF
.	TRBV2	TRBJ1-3	TGTGCCAGCAGTGAGTACCGCAGCTCTGGAAACACCATATATTTT	CASSEYRSSGNTIYF
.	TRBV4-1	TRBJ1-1	TGCGCCAGCAGCCAAGCGGTCCGGGTGAACACTGAAGCTTTCTTT	CASSQAVRVNTEAFF
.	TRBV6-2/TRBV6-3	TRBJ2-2	TGTGCCAGCAGTTACGATGCGGCGAACACCGGGGAGCTGTTTTTT	CASSYDAANTGELFF
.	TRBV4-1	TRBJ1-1	TGCGCCAGCAGCCAAGACATAAAGAACACTGAAGCTTTCTTT	CASSQDIKNTEAFF
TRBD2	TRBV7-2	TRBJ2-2	TGTGCCAGCAGCTTAGAGGGGAGGGTTAAGGGAAGGGAGCTGTTTTTT	CASSLEGRVKGRELFF
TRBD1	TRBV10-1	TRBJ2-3	TGCGCCAGCAGTGAGTCGATACAGGGGGCTGGGGATACGCAGTATTTT	CASSESIQGAGDTQYF
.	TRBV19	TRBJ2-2	TGTGCCAGTGCCGGCCGGGGATTCGGGGAGCTGTTTTTT	CASAGRGFGELFF
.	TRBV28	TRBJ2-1	TGTGCCAGCAGCCGGTGGGGCCTAAGCTCCTACAATGAGCAGTTCTTC	CASSRWGLSSYNEQFF
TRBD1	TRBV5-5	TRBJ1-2	TGTGCCAGCAGCACCCAGACAGGGTCCTTCTATGGCTACACCTTC	CASSTQTGSFYGYTF
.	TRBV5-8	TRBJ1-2	TGTGCCAGCAGCCTGGGGGCCGAGTTAACTAACTATGGCTACACCTTC	CASSLGAELTNYGYTF
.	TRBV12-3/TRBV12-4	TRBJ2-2	TGTGCCAGCAGTTTCTACCCCACCGGGGAGCTGTTTTTT	CASSFYPTGELFF
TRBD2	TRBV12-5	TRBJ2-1	TGTGCTAGTGGTCCGGGACTAGCGGGTAACAATGAGCAGTTCTTC	CASGPGLAGNNEQFF
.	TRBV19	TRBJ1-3	TGTGCCAGTAGTAGGGGGCCTCCTGGAAACACCATATATTTT	CASSRGPPGNTIYF
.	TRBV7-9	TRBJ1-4	TGTGCCAGCAGCACAACAGGGTTGGGAACTAATGAAAAACTGTTTTTT	CASSTTGLGTNEKLFF
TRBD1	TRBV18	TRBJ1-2	TGTGCCAGCTCACCACCGGGACAGGGGAGGGCCTATGGCTACACCTTC	CASSPPGQGRAYGYTF
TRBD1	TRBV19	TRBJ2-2	TGTGCCAGCAATACAGGGGCCACCGGGGAGCTGTTTTTT	CASNTGATGELFF
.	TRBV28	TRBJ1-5	TGTGCCAGCAGTCCCGGACAGAGCAATCAGCCCCAGCATTTT	CASSPGQSNQPQHF